The 11 T cell receptor beta chains below all came from one sample that was sequenced in a study of OX40 agonist ivuxolimab in advanced cancers. Data came from immunoSEQ multiplex PCR; TCRdb stores just in-frame clones and leaves some out. The sample includes around 36,000 clones, about 90% seen only once; the top ten take 19%. The sequences come from CD4+ or CD8+ T cells sorted from blood, collected in a trial of the OX40 agonist ivuxolimab. The receptor source for this set is an adult with an advanced solid tumor such as melanoma, head and neck, liver or kidney cancer.

This clone was detected once. V usage is TRBV7-2 and J usage is TRBJ2-7, with TRBD2 identical over 7 bases. The V segment lost 5 bases and the J segment 2 bases; nucleotides outside the gene matches: 9. Looked up from germline, CDR1 is SGHTA and CDR2 is FQGNSA. The CDR3 is made up of 15 amino acids. CDR3 sequence: CASSRPSGAPYEQYF. In nucleotides, the CDR3 is TGTGCCAGCAGCCGCCCTAGCGGTGCGCCCTACGAGCAGTACTTC.

V gene TRBV29-1 combines with J gene TRBJ2-2, with D possibly TRBD2 on 7 matching bases. Per germline, CDR1 SQVTM and CDR2 ANQGSEA. This CDR3 has 14 residues. The germline V and J ends were trimmed by 7 bases and 4 bases, with 16 bases remaining between them. Written as DNA, the CDR3 is TGCAGCGCTGTCCGGGGGGCGGGCACCGGGGAGCTGTTTTTT. It yields the protein CSAVRGAGTGELFF.

This clone was counted only a few times. CDR3 in amino acids: CASSLVGYEQYF. As DNA, the CDR3 is TGTGCCAGCAGCTTAGTGGGATACGAGCAGTACTTC. The chain has TRBV11-2 and TRBJ2-7; D is unresolved. This CDR3 spans 12 amino acids. CDR1 and CDR2 (germline): SGHAT, FQNNGV. V lost 1 base, J lost 4 bases, and 5 bases lay in between.

This sequence joins TRBV10-1 and TRBJ2-3, with 7 nucleotides matching TRBD1. The length of the CDR3 is 13 residues. V was pared by 10 bases and J by 1 base, with 5 bases of the junction left unmatched. Germline loops: CDR1 WNHNN, CDR2 SYGVQD (reference sequence). The CDR3 DNA sequence: TGCGCCACTCAAGACAGGGGCACAGATACGCAGTATTTT. As protein: CATQDRGTDTQYF.

The V gene is TRBV7-2, the J gene TRBJ2-3; D is undetermined. The length of the CDR3 is 18 residues. The V gene lost 8 bases and the J gene lost 1 base, with 25 bases spanning the gap. Looked up from germline, CDR1 is SGHTA and CDR2 is FQGNSA. The CDR3 spells CASRHPPLSGPRTDTQYF. DNA of the CDR3: TGTGCCAGCCGCCACCCCCCTCTCAGTGGGCCCCGCACAGATACGCAGTATTTT.

This sequence joins TRBV21-1 and TRBJ1-2. TRBV21-1 is given as a pseudogene. The CDR3 consists of 18 residues. For the CDR3, the DNA is TGTGCCAGCAGCAAAAGGGCTCCCATATTTGGGGAGGACTATGGCTACACCTTC. It yields the protein CASSKRAPIFGEDYGYTF.

This chain joins TRBV11-2 and TRBJ2-7, with D perhaps matching TRBD2 (5 bases). Trimming pared 1 base from V and 5 bases from J, leaving 9 bases between. The CDR3 length is 13 residues. In germline, CDR1 is SGHAT, CDR2 FQNNGV. CDR3 sequence: CASSLGTEDEQYF. CDR3 sequence (DNA): TGTGCCAGCAGCTTAGGGACGGAGGACGAGCAGTACTTC. The full variable domain, rest sourced from reference TRBV11-2 and TRBJ2-7, is EAGVAQSPRYKIIEKRQSVAFWCNPISGHATLYWYQQILGQGPKLLIQFQNNGVVDDSQLPKDRFSAERLKGVDSTLKIQPAKLEDSAVYLCASSLGTEDEQYFGPGTRLTVT.

V and J are TRBV30 and TRBJ2-2; tentatively, D is TRBD2 (6 bases). CDR1 and CDR2 (germline): GTSNPN, SVGIG (reference sequence). Trimming removed 0 bases from V and 6 bases from J, with 11 bases in between. The CDR3 length is 14 residues. The CDR3 coding sequence is TGTGCCTGGAGTGTGGGGGGTCCCCCCGGGGAGCTGTTTTTT. Translation gives CAWSVGGPPGELFF. Drawing the rest from reference TRBV30 and TRBJ2-2, the complete variable domain is SQTIHQWPATLVQPVGSPLSLECTVEGTSNPNLYWYRQAAGRGLQLLFYSVGIGQISSEVPQNLSASRPQDRQFILSSKKLLLSDSGFYLCAWSVGGPPGELFFGEGSRLTVL.

The rearrangement links TRBV6-5 to TRBJ2-5; D gene uncertain. Germline loops: CDR1 MNHEY, CDR2 SVGAGI. Trimming left V 2 bases short and J 0 bases short, with 7 bases between. CDR3 length equals 14 residues. CDR3 amino acids: CASSYGRNQETQYF. CDR3 bases: TGTGCCAGCAGTTACGGGCGTAACCAAGAGACCCAGTACTTC.

The chain uses TRBV11-3 and TRBJ2-1, with 10 bases lining up with TRBD2. Losses at the gene ends were 5 bases for V and 1 base for J; bases not matched to a gene: 5. CDR1 and CDR2 (germline): SGHNT, YENEEA. The CDR3 consists of 16 residues. CDR3 sequence reads: CASSPSSGGSYNEQFF. The CDR3 DNA follows: TGTGCCAGCAGCCCCTCTAGCGGGGGTTCCTACAATGAGCAGTTCTTC.

V and J are TRBV18 and TRBJ1-1; TRBD1 agrees at 7 bases. Germline assignment: CDR1 KGHSH and CDR2 LQKENI. Trimming cost V 0 bases and J 2 bases; bases outside gene matches: 3. There are 15 residues in the CDR3. The CDR3 DNA is TGTGCCAGCTCACCACCGGGACAGTCAAACACTGAAGCTTTCTTT. This encodes CASSPPGQSNTEAFF.